Presented here are 29 T cell receptor beta chains from one specimen sequenced in a study of blood T cell repertoires in COVID-19 (TCRdb year 2020). Library creation used the immunoSEQ multiplex PCR assay. TCRdb took this table from immuneACCESS and kept in-frame rearrangements with V and J called. Such tables lack part of the clones; where checked against another copy, unresolved V genes explain under half of the gap, and the rest is unexplained. The sample data list 200,000 to 250,000 clones, and roughly 89% of these were observed just once. Clones ranked in the top ten supply over 3% of the sample. The source material was PBMCs or T cells enriched from blood (not recorded which). The receptors stem from a woman aged 40 to 50 with acute COVID-19.

This chain joins TRBV19 and TRBJ1-1; no reliable D call. Deletions cut 6 bases from V and 4 bases from J, with 15 bases between. In germline, CDR1 is LNHDA, CDR2 SQIVND (reference sequence). The CDR3 has 14 amino acids. In DNA, the CDR3 is TGTGCCAGTAGCCCCCTTAATCTAATCACTGAAGCTTTCTTT. It specifies CASSPLNLITEAFF.

This chain connects TRBV9 to TRBJ1-2; TRBD1 matches at 7 bases. The CDR3 runs 15 residues. Per the germline V gene, CDR1 is SGDLS and CDR2 is YYNGEE. V lost 3 bases and J lost 0; bases outside the gene matches: 5. The CDR3: CASSGRQGSNYGYTF. DNA of the CDR3: TGTGCCAGCAGCGGGAGACAGGGTTCTAACTATGGCTACACCTTC.

V is TRBV12-5 and J is TRBJ1-5, with a possible D match to TRBD1 (6 bases). Trimming pared 3 bases from V and 4 bases from J, leaving 19 bases between. The CDR3 is 17 amino acids. Germline values: CDR1 LGHNT, CDR2 FRNRAP. CDR3 sequence: CASGFAGTHILNQPQHF. Here the CDR3 DNA reads TGTGCTAGTGGTTTCGCCGGGACACATATCCTTAATCAGCCCCAGCATTTT.

The chain joins TRBV27 to TRBJ1-2; 7 bases map to TRBD1. CDR1 and CDR2 from the germline V gene are MNHEY and SMNVEV (reference sequence). The V gene end was trimmed by 0 bases and the J gene end by 2 bases; junction bases not matched to a gene: 0. There are 14 residues in the CDR3. The chain's CDR3 is CASSLSDRNYGYTF. The DNA of the CDR3 is TGTGCCAGCAGTTTATCGGACAGGAACTATGGCTACACCTTC.

The chain uses TRBV5-6 and TRBJ2-7; TRBD1 matches 9 bases. The J segment lost 4 bases and the V segment lost 4 bases, leaving 6 bases of the junction unmatched. Germline CDR1 and CDR2: SGHDT and YYEEEE. The CDR3 is made up of 14 amino acids. The CDR3 DNA sequence: TGTGCCAGCAGCGGCCGGGACAGGGTATACGAGCAGTACTTC. Its protein is CASSGRDRVYEQYF.

This chain links TRBV28 with TRBJ1-3; D remains unclear. The V gene lost 2 bases and the J gene lost 0 bases, with 11 bases spanning the gap. The CDR3 loop spans 16 amino acids. Germline V gene sequence: CDR1 MDHEN, CDR2 SYDVKM. For the CDR3, the DNA is TGTGCCAGCAGTTTACTCCCGGTTAGCTCTGGAAACACCATATATTTT. Translation: CASSLLPVSSGNTIYF.

The chain employs TRBV4-1 and TRBJ2-3, with D tentatively TRBD2 (7 bases). V gave up 0 bases and J gave up 0 bases, with 13 bases separating them. CDR1 and CDR2 (germline): MGHRA, YSYEKL. This CDR3 comprises 17 residues. CDR3 bases: TGCGCCAGCAGCCAAGATGGGACGGGGGGCAGCACAGATACGCAGTATTTT. Translating gives CASSQDGTGGSTDTQYF.

The rearrangement uses TRBV6-5 and TRBJ2-3; 9 bases map to TRBD1. Germline trimming cut 6 bases from V and 2 bases from J; bases unmatched to any gene: 6. The V gene's germline CDR1 is MNHEY and CDR2 SVGAGI. The CDR3 runs 15 residues. In DNA form, the CDR3 reads TGTGCCAGCAGGTTAGACAGGGGGGTCACAGATACGCAGTATTTT. It translates to CASRLDRGVTDTQYF.

The chain carries TRBV10-3 and TRBJ1-1; 9 nucleotides agree with TRBD1. The CDR3 loop spans 15 amino acids. In germline, CDR1 is ENHRY, CDR2 SYGVKD. The trim removed 2 bases at V and 6 bases at J, leaving 7 bases unmatched. The CDR3 coding sequence is TGTGCCATCAGTGAGCATGGGACAGGGAGATCTGAAGCTTTCTTT. Its translation: CAISEHGTGRSEAFF.

V is TRBV4-1 and J is TRBJ2-7; 8 bases fit TRBD1. This CDR3 has 15 residues. Germline V gene sequence: CDR1 MGHRA, CDR2 YSYEKL. V shed 0 bases and J 4 bases; nucleotides not matched to a gene: 5. CDR3 sequence (DNA): TGCGCCAGCAGCCAAGAACAGGGGGGATTTTACGAGCAGTACTTC. Encoded protein: CASSQEQGGFYEQYF.

The J gene is TRBJ1-6, the V gene TRBV18, with a tentative D call TRBD1 (5 bases). From germline, CDR1 is KGHSH and CDR2 LQKENI. V dropped 2 bases and J dropped 9 bases, with 8 bases sitting between them. CDR3 length: 13 amino acids. CDR3 protein: CASSPSGGSPLHF. The CDR3 DNA follows: TGTGCCAGCTCACCATCGGGGGGTTCACCCCTCCACTTT. The variable domain in full, completed from reference TRBV18 and TRBJ1-6, reads NAGVMQNPRHLVRRRGQEARLRCSPMKGHSHVYWYRQLPEEGLKFMVYLQKENIIDESGMPKERFSAEFPKEGPSILRIQQVVRGDSAAYFCASSPSGGSPLHFGNGTRLTVT.

This clone has just one count. The chain combines TRBV10-2 with TRBJ2-7; 12 bases are shared with TRBD1. The CDR3 spans 16 residues. The V and J ends lost 2 bases and 4 bases, in that order; junction bases with no gene match: 6. From germline, CDR1 is WSHSY and CDR2 SAAADI. CDR3 nucleotide sequence: TGCGCCAGCAGTGAGGGCGGGACAGGGGGCCTTTACGAGCAGTACGTC. The encoded protein is CASSEGGTGGLYEQYV.

This clone was found a few times. The CDR3 region has the DNA TGTGCCAGCAGGGCCGAGGGCTCCTATAATTCACCCCTCCACTTT. Amino acids: CASRAEGSYNSPLHF. The rearrangement uses TRBV2 and TRBJ1-6; D ambiguous. Germline CDR1 reads SNHLY; CDR2 reads FYNNEI. This CDR3 contains 15 residues. The ends were cut back, 6 bases at V and 0 bases at J, with 9 bases in the middle. Based on the CDR3 plus reference TRBV2 and TRBJ1-6, the full variable domain is EPEVTQTPSHQVTQMGQEVILRCVPISNHLYFYWYRQILGQKVEFLVSFYNNEISEKSEIFDDQFSVERPDGSNFTLKIRSTKLEDSAMYFCASRAEGSYNSPLHFGNGTRLTVT.

The chain carries TRBV9 and TRBJ1-2; D is unresolved. The CDR3 loop spans 15 amino acids. Trimming removed 3 bases from V and 2 bases from J, with 14 bases in between. Looked up from germline, CDR1 is SGDLS and CDR2 is YYNGEE. The CDR3, as DNA: TGTGCCAGCAGCGCGGGAGGTGGGTACAACTATGGCTACACCTTC. It is translated as CASSAGGGYNYGYTF.

The table lists this clone with a count of one. This chain links TRBV5-5 with TRBJ1-2, with TRBD1 matching 10 bases. Germline V CDR1 and CDR2: SGHKS, YYEKEE (reference sequence). The CDR3 length is 14 residues. Unmatched junction bases numbered 6, after V lost 4 bases and J lost 6 bases. The DNA of the CDR3 is TGTGCCAGCAGCCTGTGGGGGACAGGGGATGGCTACACCTTC. Translated: CASSLWGTGDGYTF.

With respect to this clone: This same CDR3 is encoded by further DNA sequences in the sample. V is TRBV18 and J is TRBJ1-2; D might be TRBD1 (6 bases). Deletions cut 6 bases from V and 2 bases from J, with 10 bases between. CDR1 is KGHSH, CDR2 LQKENI, per germline. There are 13 residues in the CDR3. The CDR3 loop reads CASSRQDNYGYTF. For the CDR3, the DNA is TGTGCCAGCTCCCGACAGGACAACTATGGCTACACCTTC.

This chain uses TRBV6-2 or TRBV6-3 with TRBJ1-5; TRBD1 might be the D (5 bases). Germline V gene sequence: CDR1 MNHEY, CDR2 SVGEGT. The length of the CDR3 is 14 residues. V was cut by 6 bases and J by 4 bases, with 13 bases left in between. Written as DNA, the CDR3 is TGTGCCAGCAGCCCGACAGTTCAGAATCAGCCCCAGCATTTT. Its translation: CASSPTVQNQPQHF.

The rearrangement joins TRBV30 to TRBJ1-1; D is unresolved. The V gene's germline CDR1 is GTSNPN and CDR2 SVGIG (reference sequence). This CDR3 is built from 11 residues. V was clipped by 5 bases and J by 2 bases, with 6 bases between them. The CDR3 region is CAWSTNTEAFF. The CDR3, as DNA: TGTGCCTGGTCAACTAACACTGAAGCTTTCTTT.

V gene TRBV5-1 combines with J gene TRBJ1-6; 8 positions match TRBD1. The CDR3 contains 15 residues. Looked up from germline, CDR1 is SGHRS and CDR2 is YFSETQ. Trimming removed 4 bases from V and 5 bases from J; junction bases left unmatched: 5. The CDR3 bases are TGCGCCAGCAGCGGAGGGACAGGCAATAATTCACCCCTCCACTTT. Its translation: CASSGGTGNNSPLHF. Looking up the rest from reference TRBV5-1 and TRBJ1-6 gives the full variable domain: KAGVTQTPRYLIKTRGQQVTLSCSPISGHRSVSWYQQTPGQGLQFLFEYFSETQRNKGNFPGRFSGRQFSNSRSEMNVSTLELGDSALYLCASSGGTGNNSPLHFGNGTRLTVT.

The rearrangement links TRBV24-1 to TRBJ1-1; a possible D gene is TRBD1 (6 bases). The CDR3 spans 15 residues. The germline CDR1 and CDR2 sequences are KGHDR and SFDVKD. V lost 6 bases and J lost 4, with 17 bases in between. Written as DNA, the CDR3 is TGTGCCACCAGTAAGGGATACAGGGTTCTCACTGAAGCTTTCTTT. Translation gives CATSKGYRVLTEAFF.

The V call is TRBV14, the J call TRBJ2-5; weak D call: TRBD1 (5 bases). CDR1 SGHDN and CDR2 FVKESK come from the germline V gene. V lost 2 bases, J lost 4 bases, and 11 bases lay in between. The CDR3 is 14 residues long. The CDR3 DNA sequence: TGTGCCAGCAGCCAAATAGAAGGGGTAGAGACCCAGTACTTC. Translation: CASSQIEGVETQYF. The complete variable domain, with remaining parts taken from reference TRBV14 and TRBJ2-5, reads EAGVTQFPSHSVIEKGQTVTLRCDPISGHDNLYWYRRVMGKEIKFLLHFVKESKQDESGMPNNRFLAERTGGTYSTLKVQPAELEDSGVYFCASSQIEGVETQYFGPGTRLLVL.

This clone occurred once. The chain recombines TRBV7-9 with TRBJ2-1; TRBD1 might be the D (6 bases). The CDR3 spans 15 residues. Germline values: CDR1 SEHNR, CDR2 FQNEAQ (reference sequence). V was shortened by 5 bases and J by 5 bases, with 16 bases between the two germline ends. CDR3 nucleotides: TGTGCCAGCAGCCAAAACAGGGAATCGAACAATGAGCAGTTCTTC. It specifies CASSQNRESNNEQFF.

The chain combines TRBV3-1 (or the pseudogene TRBV3-2) with TRBJ2-1, with D possibly being TRBD1 (5 bases). The CDR3 has 14 amino acids. The germline CDR1 and CDR2 sequences are LGHDT and YNNKEL (reference sequence). V gave up 2 bases and J gave up 5 bases, with 10 bases separating them. The CDR3 spells CASSQTAGNNEQFF. The CDR3 DNA reads TGTGCCAGCAGCCAAACCGCAGGGAACAATGAGCAGTTCTTC.

This sequence joins TRBV10-2 and TRBJ1-6; no clear D. V dropped 0 bases and J dropped 7 bases, with 13 bases sitting between them. CDR1 is WSHSY, CDR2 SAAADI, per germline. The CDR3 is 16 residues long. For the CDR3, the DNA is TGCGCCAGCAGTGAGTCGACGGGGTTTGGCAATTCACCCCTCCACTTT. It encodes CASSESTGFGNSPLHF.

V usage is TRBV4-1 and J usage is TRBJ1-4; D unresolved. This CDR3 contains 14 residues. The germline gives CDR1 MGHRA, CDR2 YSYEKL. Trimming removed 0 bases at V and 7 bases at J, with 9 bases between. The CDR3 loop is CASSQEDRGEKLFF. In DNA, the CDR3 is TGCGCCAGCAGCCAAGAAGACCGCGGTGAAAAACTGTTTTTT.

This clone is a singleton in its sample. This sequence joins TRBV29-1 and TRBJ2-1, with 8 nucleotides matching TRBD1. J lost 7 bases, V lost 7 bases, and 9 bases had no gene match. This CDR3 is built from 13 residues. CDR1 SQVTM and CDR2 ANQGSEA come from the germline V gene. The CDR3, as DNA: TGCAGCGGACGGACAGGGTCGTCGAATGAGCAGTTCTTC. The encoded protein is CSGRTGSSNEQFF.

The gene calls are TRBV7-6 and TRBJ1-6; maybe TRBD1 (6 bases). Germline assignment: CDR1 SGHVS and CDR2 FNYEAQ. The CDR3 covers 15 residues. V lost 8 bases to trimming and J lost 4 bases, with 15 bases between them. This CDR3 reads CASQDRGAYNSPLHF. For the CDR3, the DNA is TGTGCCAGCCAGGACCGGGGGGCGTATAATTCACCCCTCCACTTT.

CDR3 coding DNA: TGTGCCAGCAGTGACGAAGCGGGGGGCCCCACAGATACGCAGTATTTT. Amino acids: CASSDEAGGPTDTQYF. The V and J genes are TRBV6-4 and TRBJ2-3; 9 bases line up with TRBD2. The CDR3 spans 16 residues. Per germline, CDR1 MRHNA and CDR2 SNTAGT. The trim removed 2 bases at V and 2 bases at J, leaving 5 bases unmatched.

This sequence joins TRBV30 and TRBJ1-2; TRBD1 matches 8 bases. The CDR3 consists of 15 residues. V trimming: 1 base; J trimming: 6 bases; junction bases outside the gene matches: 10. Germline CDR1 reads GTSNPN; CDR2 reads SVGIG (reference sequence). The CDR3, as DNA: TGTGCCTGGAGTGGCGGGTCGTCAGGGGGCCATGGCTACACCTTC. Translated, it gives CAWSGGSSGGHGYTF.